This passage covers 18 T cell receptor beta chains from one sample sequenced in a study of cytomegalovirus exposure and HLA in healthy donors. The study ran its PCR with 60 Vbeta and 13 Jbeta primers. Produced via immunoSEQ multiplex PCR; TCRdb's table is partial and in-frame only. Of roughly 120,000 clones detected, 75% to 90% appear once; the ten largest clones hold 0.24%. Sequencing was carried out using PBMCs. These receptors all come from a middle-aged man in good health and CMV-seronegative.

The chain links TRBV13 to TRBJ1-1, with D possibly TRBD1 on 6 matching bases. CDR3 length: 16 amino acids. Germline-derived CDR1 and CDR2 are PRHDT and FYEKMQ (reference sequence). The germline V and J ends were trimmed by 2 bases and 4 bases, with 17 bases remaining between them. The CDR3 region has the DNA TGTGCCAGCAGCTTAAGGGGGATGGGGGATACCACTGAAGCTTTCTTT. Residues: CASSLRGMGDTTEAFF.

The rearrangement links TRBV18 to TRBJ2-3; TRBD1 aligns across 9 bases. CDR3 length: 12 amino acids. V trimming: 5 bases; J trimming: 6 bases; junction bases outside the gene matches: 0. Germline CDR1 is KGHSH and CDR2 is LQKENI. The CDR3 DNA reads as TGTGCCAGCTCAGACAGGGGGGATACGCAGTATTTT. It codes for CASSDRGDTQYF.

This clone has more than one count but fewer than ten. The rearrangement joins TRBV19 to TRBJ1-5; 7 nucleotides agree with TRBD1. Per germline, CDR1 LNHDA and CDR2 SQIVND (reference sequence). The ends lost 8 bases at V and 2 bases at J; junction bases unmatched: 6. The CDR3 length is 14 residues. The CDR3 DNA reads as TGTGCCAGTGCACAGGGGAAAGGCAATCAGCCCCAGCATTTT. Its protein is CASAQGKGNQPQHF.

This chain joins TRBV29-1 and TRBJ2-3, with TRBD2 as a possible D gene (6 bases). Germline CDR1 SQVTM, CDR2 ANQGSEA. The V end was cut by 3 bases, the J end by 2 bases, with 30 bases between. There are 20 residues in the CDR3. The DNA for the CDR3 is TGCAGCGTTGAGGGGACTTCGGGACGGGCCTCCACTTACCTCACAGATACGCAGTATTTT. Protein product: CSVEGTSGRASTYLTDTQYF.

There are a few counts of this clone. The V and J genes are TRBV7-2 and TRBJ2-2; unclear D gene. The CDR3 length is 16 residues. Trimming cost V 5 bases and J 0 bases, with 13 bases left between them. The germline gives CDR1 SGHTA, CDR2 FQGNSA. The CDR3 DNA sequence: TGTGCCAGCAGCGGTAACCCAACGGCGAACACCGGGGAGCTGTTTTTT. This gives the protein CASSGNPTANTGELFF.

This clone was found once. DNA for the CDR3: TGTGCCAGCAGCCCCCCCGGGGAGGGGACAGATACGCAGTATTTT. It translates to CASSPPGEGTDTQYF. V usage is TRBV28 and J usage is TRBJ2-3; 7 bases map to TRBD2. Germline assignment: CDR1 MDHEN and CDR2 SYDVKM. This CDR3 comprises 15 residues. The trim removed 6 bases at V and 3 bases at J, leaving 9 bases unmatched.

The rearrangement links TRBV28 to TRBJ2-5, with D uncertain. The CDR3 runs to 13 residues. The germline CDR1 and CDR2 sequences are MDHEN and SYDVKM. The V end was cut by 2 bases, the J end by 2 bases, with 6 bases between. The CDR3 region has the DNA TGTGCCAGCAGTTTAGTCGGGCAAGAGACCCAGTACTTC. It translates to CASSLVGQETQYF.

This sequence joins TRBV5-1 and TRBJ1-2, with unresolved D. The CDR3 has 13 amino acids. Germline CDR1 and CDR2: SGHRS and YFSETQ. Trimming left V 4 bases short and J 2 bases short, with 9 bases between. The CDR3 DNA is TGCGCCAGCAGCCTTAACAAGAACTATGGCTACACCTTC. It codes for CASSLNKNYGYTF.

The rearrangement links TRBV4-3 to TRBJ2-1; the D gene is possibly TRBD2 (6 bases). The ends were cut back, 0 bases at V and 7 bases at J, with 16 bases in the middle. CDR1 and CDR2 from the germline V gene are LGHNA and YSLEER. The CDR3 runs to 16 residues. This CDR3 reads CASSQDTGVVKNEQFF. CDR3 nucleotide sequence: TGCGCCAGCAGCCAAGACACGGGAGTGGTGAAGAATGAGCAGTTCTTC.

The CDR3 is CASSLGGGASHNEQFF. The CDR3 DNA reads as TGTGCCAGCAGCTTAGGCGGGGGGGCTTCTCACAATGAGCAGTTCTTC. The chain is built from TRBV7-9 and TRBJ2-1; 9 nucleotides align to TRBD2. The CDR3 is made up of 16 amino acids. Looked up from germline, CDR1 is SEHNR and CDR2 is FQNEAQ (reference sequence). Trimming took 1 base from V and 5 from J; bases not matched to a gene: 6.

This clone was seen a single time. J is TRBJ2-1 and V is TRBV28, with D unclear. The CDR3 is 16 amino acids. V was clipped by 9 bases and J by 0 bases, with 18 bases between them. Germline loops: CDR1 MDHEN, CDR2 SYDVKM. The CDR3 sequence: CASRSSGSGSYNEQFF. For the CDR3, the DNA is TGTGCCAGTAGGAGTTCCGGGTCCGGCTCCTACAATGAGCAGTTCTTC. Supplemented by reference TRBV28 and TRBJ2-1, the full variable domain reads DVKVTQSSRYLVKRTGEKVFLECVQDMDHENMFWYRQDPGLGLRLIYFSYDVKMKEKGDIPEGYSVSREKKERFSLILESASTNQTSMYLCASRSSGSGSYNEQFFGPGTRLTVL.

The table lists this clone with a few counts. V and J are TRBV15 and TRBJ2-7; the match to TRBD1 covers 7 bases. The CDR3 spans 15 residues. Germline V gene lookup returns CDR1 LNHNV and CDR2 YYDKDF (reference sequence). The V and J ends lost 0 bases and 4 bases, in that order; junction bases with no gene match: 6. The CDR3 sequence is CATSRDRGQVYEQYF. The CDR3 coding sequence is TGTGCCACCAGCAGAGATCGAGGACAGGTTTACGAGCAGTACTTC. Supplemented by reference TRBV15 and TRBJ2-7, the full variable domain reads DAMVIQNPRYQVTQFGKPVTLSCSQTLNHNVMYWYQQKSSQAPKLLFHYYDKDFNNEADTPDNFQSRRPNTSFCFLDIRSPGLGDTAMYLCATSRDRGQVYEQYFGPGTRLTVT.

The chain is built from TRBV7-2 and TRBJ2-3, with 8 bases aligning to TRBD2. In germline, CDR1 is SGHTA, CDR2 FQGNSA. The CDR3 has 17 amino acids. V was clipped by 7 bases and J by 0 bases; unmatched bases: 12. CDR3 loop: CASTKPGLVSSTDTQYF. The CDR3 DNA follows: TGTGCCAGCACAAAACCGGGACTAGTCTCTAGCACAGATACGCAGTATTTT.

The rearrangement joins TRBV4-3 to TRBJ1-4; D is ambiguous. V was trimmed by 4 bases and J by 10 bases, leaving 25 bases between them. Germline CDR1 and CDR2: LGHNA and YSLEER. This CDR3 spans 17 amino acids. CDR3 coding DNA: TGCGCCAGCAGCCCCTCGAGAGGGATGGGGAACGTGGGAAAACTGTTTTTT. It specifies CASSPSRGMGNVGKLFF.

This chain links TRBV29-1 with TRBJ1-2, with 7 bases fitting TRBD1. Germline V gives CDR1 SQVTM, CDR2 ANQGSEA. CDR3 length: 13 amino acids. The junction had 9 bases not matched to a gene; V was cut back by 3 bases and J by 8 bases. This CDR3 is CSVDHPGQMGYTF. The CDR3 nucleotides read TGCAGCGTTGATCACCCGGGACAGATGGGCTACACCTTC.

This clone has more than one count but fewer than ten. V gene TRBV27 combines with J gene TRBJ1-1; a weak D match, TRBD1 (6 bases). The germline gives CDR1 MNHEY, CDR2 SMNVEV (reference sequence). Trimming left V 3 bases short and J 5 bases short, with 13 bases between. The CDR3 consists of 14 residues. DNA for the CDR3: TGTGCCAGCAGTTTTGGGACACCGAAGACTGAAGCTTTCTTT. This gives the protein CASSFGTPKTEAFF.

CDR3 residues: CASSYARDREYEQYF. Written as DNA, the CDR3 is TGTGCCAGCAGTTACGCGAGGGACAGGGAATACGAGCAGTACTTC. This rearrangement joins TRBV6-6 to TRBJ2-7; 9 bases align to TRBD1. V shed 2 bases, J shed 4 bases, and the junction held 6 bases outside the gene matches. Germline CDR1 is MNHNY and CDR2 is SVGAGI (reference sequence). This CDR3 spans 15 amino acids.

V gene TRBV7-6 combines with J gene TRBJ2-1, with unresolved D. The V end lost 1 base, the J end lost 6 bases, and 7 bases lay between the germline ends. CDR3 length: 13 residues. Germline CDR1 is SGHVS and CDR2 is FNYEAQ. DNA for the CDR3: TGTGCCAGCAGCTTAGGCGGTATCAATGAGCAGTTCTTC. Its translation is CASSLGGINEQFF.